Presented here are 11 T cell receptor beta chains from one specimen sequenced in a study of T cell responses to AZD1222 COVID-19 vaccine. The protocol was immunoSEQ multiplex PCR, while the TCRdb copy is restricted to in-frame clones and leaves out a portion. The sample yields roughly 72,000 clones, around 85% seen once. This specimen was peripheral blood, taken on day 0 of AZD1222 vaccination. Receptor source: an adult in good health.

The V and J genes are TRBV18 and TRBJ1-1; tentative D call: TRBD1 (5 bases). The V gene lost 2 bases and the J gene lost 4 bases, with 11 bases spanning the gap. The CDR3 runs to 14 residues. CDR1 and CDR2 from the germline V gene are KGHSH and LQKENI. CDR3 amino acids: CASSPGGVGTEAFF. CDR3 coding DNA: TGTGCCAGCTCACCAGGAGGGGTGGGCACTGAAGCTTTCTTT.

V usage is TRBV7-9 and J usage is TRBJ2-7; 9 nucleotides align to TRBD2. With 7 bases clipped from V and 0 bases from J, the junction kept 22 bases outside the gene matches. The CDR3 contains 20 residues. Per the germline V gene, CDR1 is SEHNR and CDR2 is FQNEAQ (reference sequence). The CDR3 protein is CASTKGAGGPGFTSSYEQYF. CDR3 DNA: TGTGCCAGCACCAAAGGCGCGGGAGGGCCTGGATTTACAAGCTCCTACGAGCAGTACTTC.

The V gene is TRBV7-9, the J gene TRBJ1-3; tentatively, D is TRBD1 (5 bases). This CDR3 spans 15 amino acids. Germline assignment: CDR1 SEHNR and CDR2 FQNEAQ (reference sequence). V was shortened by 2 bases and J by 2 bases, with 10 bases between the two germline ends. CDR3 loop: CASSLSEGAGNTIYF. The CDR3 DNA reads TGTGCCAGCAGCTTATCTGAAGGGGCTGGAAACACCATATATTTT.

The chain links TRBV3-1 (or the pseudogene TRBV3-2) to TRBJ1-4; D gene ambiguous. V gave up 4 bases and J gave up 4 bases, with 13 bases separating them. The CDR3 length is 15 residues. CDR1 and CDR2 (germline): LGHDT, YNNKEL (reference sequence). CDR3 in amino acids: CASSRGLGLNEKLFF. The CDR3 DNA is TGTGCCAGCAGCCGCGGACTGGGTCTTAATGAAAAACTGTTTTTT.

The genes are TRBV6-5 and TRBJ1-2; tentative D call: TRBD1 (6 bases). Germline V CDR1 and CDR2: MNHEY, SVGAGI. CDR3 length: 13 residues. Trimming stripped 6 bases from V and 8 bases from J, with 16 bases between. CDR3 sequence reads: CASRYRAQGGYTF. As DNA, the CDR3 is TGTGCCAGCAGGTACAGGGCCCAGGGGGGCTACACCTTC.

J is TRBJ2-3 and V is TRBV28; TRBD2 agrees at 8 bases. The germline gives CDR1 MDHEN, CDR2 SYDVKM. The CDR3 totals 16 residues. J was trimmed by 2 bases and V by 7 bases; bases with no gene match: 11. The DNA of the CDR3 is TGTGCCAGCACTCCCTGGCGGGGGGCGTCCACAGATACGCAGTATTTT. Amino acid sequence: CASTPWRGASTDTQYF.

V usage is TRBV5-1 and J usage is TRBJ2-3, with D uncertain. V dropped 1 base and J dropped 0 bases, with 12 bases sitting between them. The CDR3 has 16 amino acids. Germline V gene sequence: CDR1 SGHRS, CDR2 YFSETQ. Here the CDR3 reads CASSLQVVDSTDTQYF. The CDR3 DNA follows: TGCGCCAGCAGCTTGCAGGTAGTCGATAGCACAGATACGCAGTATTTT.

This clone has just a few counts. The chain recombines TRBV2 with TRBJ2-7; D gene unclear. Germline assignment: CDR1 SNHLY and CDR2 FYNNEI. This CDR3 has 15 residues. Trimming took off 5 bases at V and 1 base at J, with 15 bases between the two ends. CDR3: CASSPRTTMSYEQYF. The CDR3 nucleotides read TGTGCCAGCAGTCCAAGGACGACAATGTCCTACGAGCAGTACTTC. Full variable domain (rest looked up from reference TRBV2 and TRBJ2-7): EPEVTQTPSHQVTQMGQEVILRCVPISNHLYFYWYRQILGQKVEFLVSFYNNEISEKSEIFDDQFSVERPDGSNFTLKIRSTKLEDSAMYFCASSPRTTMSYEQYFGPGTRLTVT.

This clone was seen a single time. V and J are TRBV7-2 and TRBJ2-2, with 7 bases lining up with TRBD2. The CDR3 consists of 14 residues. CDR1 and CDR2 (germline): SGHTA, FQGNSA. V gave up 9 bases and J gave up 3 bases; unmatched junction bases: 7. The CDR3 DNA reads as TGTGCCAGTCGGTCTAGCGGCCACACCGGGGAGCTGTTTTTT. The encoded protein is CASRSSGHTGELFF.

The CDR3 is CASSFGGGSSYNEQFF. CDR3 nucleotides: TGTGCCAGCAGCTTTGGGGGTGGAAGCTCCTACAATGAGCAGTTCTTC. This chain connects TRBV5-4 to TRBJ2-1; D tentatively fits TRBD1 or TRBD2 (5 bases each). Germline lookup yields CDR1 SGHNT and CDR2 YYREEE (reference sequence). The CDR3 runs 16 residues. V was shortened by 2 bases and J by 0 bases, with 12 bases between the two germline ends.

The chain carries TRBV6-2 or TRBV6-3 and TRBJ1-1, with a possible D match to TRBD1 (6 bases). Trimming took 5 bases from V and 5 from J, leaving 15 bases between them. Germline V lookup: CDR1 MNHEY, CDR2 SVGEGT. The CDR3 consists of 14 residues. In DNA, the CDR3 is TGTGCCAGCAGTGCCGGCGGGGGGCGAACTGAAGCTTTCTTT. Translated: CASSAGGGRTEAFF.